This record concerns one T cell receptor (beta chain) sequence. Its target is unknown. The junction had 7 bases not matched to a gene; V was cut back by 0 bases and J by 2 bases. Germline V CDR1 and CDR2: SGHRS, YFSETQ. The CDR3 has 17 amino acids. The source material, RNA transcripts, was used to amplify TCR beta CDR3 regions. During a first-round RT-PCR of the TCR CDR3, the HTBI primer set was used. TCRdb reanalysed the multiplex PCR reads using MiXCR and keeps one entry per CDR3 protein. The sample consists of about 640,000 distinct CDR3 sequences, just under 45% of them appearing once. The source of the sample is a study of T cells in Graves' hyperthyroidism and ophthalmopathy. Study conclusions and caveats: It was a median roughly six months before onset that the model predicted ophthalmopathy.

Diagnoses rested on clinical symptoms, serum thyroxine and TRAb, thyroid ultrasound and orbital computed tomography. J is TRBJ2-7 and V is TRBV5-1, with 11 bases matching TRBD2. The source material was peripheral blood or thyroid tissue (not recorded which). The clonotype was recovered from an adult man with Graves' disease, either hyperthyroidism or ophthalmopathy (not recorded which). CDR3 bases: TGCGCCAGCAGCTTGGCCGGGACTAGCGGAGACACCTACGAGCAGTACTTC. Translating gives CASSLAGTSGDTYEQYF.